This entry describes one TCR beta chain. Antigen unknown. The data derive from a study of T cell responses to AZD1222 COVID-19 vaccine. Study background: Second-dose timings of about 4 or about 12 weeks were pooled. Regarding the study as a whole: Baseline seropositives among AZD1222 recipients totaled only five or six. Repertoires were collected only later (after the peak T cell response had occurred). The study found vaccine-associated CD4 TCRs spanning spike, dominant at 160-218 and 743-854.

The CDR3 is 13 residues long. Per the germline V gene, CDR1 is LNHDA and CDR2 is SQIVND (reference sequence). V shed 8 bases and J shed 2 bases, with 12 bases lying between them. Sequencing was performed with immunoSEQ multiplex PCR; in TCRdb, only in-frame clones are kept and a portion is missing. Of about 110,000 clones in the sample, around 95% were seen once. The V call is TRBV19, the J call TRBJ1-1; D is possibly TRBD1 (5 bases). The specimen was peripheral blood, collected on day 0 of AZD1222 vaccination. This clonotype was sampled from an adult in good health. CDR3 loop: CASGDSSNTEAFF. The CDR3 DNA sequence: TGTGCCAGTGGGGACTCCTCCAACACTGAAGCTTTCTTT.